This entry lists 8 T cell receptor beta chains sequenced from one sample in a study of blood T cell repertoires in COVID-19. TCRdb's table, derived via immunoSEQ multiplex PCR, lists solely in-frame clones and lacks some. The sample shows around 81,000 clones, about 90% of them seen only once. What was sequenced was peripheral blood. Receptor source: a woman aged 80 or over with acute or convalescent COVID-19.

This clone was picked up one time. CDR3 loop: CASSLGTGDNSPLHF. The CDR3 coding sequence is TGTGCCAGCTCCCTGGGGACAGGGGATAATTCACCCCTCCACTTT. This chain uses TRBV18 with TRBJ1-6; 10 bases agree with TRBD1. This CDR3 region has 15 residues. CDR1 is KGHSH and CDR2 is LQKENI in the germline V gene. The junction had 4 bases not matched to a gene; V was cut back by 6 bases and J by 5 bases.

V is TRBV30 and J is TRBJ1-4; maybe TRBD1 (5 bases). The V end lost 1 base, the J end lost 12 bases, and 21 bases lay between the germline ends. Germline loops: CDR1 GTSNPN, CDR2 SVGIG (reference sequence). This CDR3 is built from 15 residues. CDR3 in DNA: TGTGCCTGGAGTGGGGGCGCGGGGTGGCCGGGGGAACTGTTTTTT. It is translated as CAWSGGAGWPGELFF.

The V and J genes are TRBV6-2 or TRBV6-3 and TRBJ2-1; a possible D gene is TRBD2 (6 bases). There are 14 residues in the CDR3. Germline CDR1 reads MNHEY; CDR2 reads SVGEGT. V lost 5 bases to trimming and J lost 7 bases, with 15 bases between them. The CDR3 coding sequence is TGTGCCAGCAGTCCCGCAGGGACTTCAAATGAGCAGTTCTTC. Translating gives CASSPAGTSNEQFF.

This chain joins TRBV30 and TRBJ2-5; possibly TRBD1 for D (6 bases). Trimming cost V 5 bases and J 2 bases, with 12 bases left between them. Germline loops: CDR1 GTSNPN, CDR2 SVGIG (reference sequence). CDR3 length: 13 amino acids. The chain's CDR3 is CAWGWTAQETQYF. The CDR3 region has the DNA TGTGCCTGGGGGTGGACAGCGCAAGAGACCCAGTACTTC.

The chain combines TRBV5-5 with TRBJ1-2, with 7 positions matching TRBD1. Trimming cost V 4 bases and J 8 bases; bases outside gene matches: 8. Germline V gene data show CDR1 as SGHKS and CDR2 as YYEKEE (reference sequence). The length of the CDR3 is 13 residues. The CDR3 loop reads CASSADRLTGYTF. The CDR3 DNA reads TGTGCCAGCAGCGCGGACAGGCTTACCGGCTACACCTTC. Combining the CDR3 with reference TRBV5-5 and TRBJ1-2 gives the whole variable domain DAGVTQSPTHLIKTRGQQVTLRCSPISGHKSVSWYQQVLGQGPQFIFQYYEKEERGRGNFPDRFSARQFPNYSSELNVNALLLGDSALYLCASSADRLTGYTFGSGTRLTVV.

This clone was picked up a small number of times. This sequence joins TRBV5-1 and TRBJ2-1, with D perhaps TRBD2 (6 bases). The CDR3 length is 15 residues. Germline CDR1 reads SGHRS; CDR2 reads YFSETQ. The V and J ends lost 3 bases and 0 bases respectively, with 10 bases between them. The DNA of the CDR3 is TGCGCCAGCAGCTCGGAGGGAAACTCCTACAATGAGCAGTTCTTC. This gives the protein CASSSEGNSYNEQFF. The full variable domain, rest sourced from reference TRBV5-1 and TRBJ2-1, is KAGVTQTPRYLIKTRGQQVTLSCSPISGHRSVSWYQQTPGQGLQFLFEYFSETQRNKGNFPGRFSGRQFSNSRSEMNVSTLELGDSALYLCASSSEGNSYNEQFFGPGTRLTVL.

The rearrangement links TRBV19 to TRBJ2-7, with 10 bases lining up with TRBD1. The CDR3 is 14 residues long. V was pared by 8 bases and J by 6 bases, with 10 bases of the junction left unmatched. Germline V lookup: CDR1 LNHDA, CDR2 SQIVND (reference sequence). This CDR3 reads CASGRGGQGGEQYF. The CDR3 DNA reads TGTGCCAGTGGAAGGGGAGGACAGGGGGGCGAGCAGTACTTC.

The chain has TRBV11-2 and TRBJ1-5; TRBD1 matches 11 bases. Germline V gene sequence: CDR1 SGHAT, CDR2 FQNNGV. Losses at the gene ends were 5 bases for V and 6 bases for J; bases not matched to a gene: 3. There are 14 residues in the CDR3. In DNA, the CDR3 is TGTGCCAGCAGCACCGGGACAGGGGGTCAGCCCCAGCATTTT. Its protein product is CASSTGTGGQPQHF.